The present entry profiles one T cell receptor (beta chain) with its context. Authors' analysis steps: Reference gene primer amplification gave nucleated cell count estimates. The method was immunoSEQ multiplex PCR; TCRdb's version includes in-frame clones alone and lacks a portion of them. V, J and clone size are those of that table, while D and trimming were read from the DNA. The sample shows 400,000 or so clones, 85% to 90% of them seen only once. The entry originates in a study of blood T cell repertoires in COVID-19. Across the whole study: COVID-19 samples collected from the United States, Italy and Spain covered acute and convalescent phases. Nucleic acid was either cDNA or gDNA, and it came from T cells, B-cell-depleted T cells, or PBMCs.

Germline CDR1 SGHAT, CDR2 FQNNGV. The CDR3 covers 14 residues. V was pared by 7 bases and J by 8 bases, with 20 bases between. Sequencing was done on a sample of peripheral blood. This sequence was found in a human donor in a cohort sampled during active COVID-19. This chain joins TRBV11-2 and TRBJ1-2, with D possibly TRBD1 on 5 matching bases. The CDR3 region is CASTQGRGSQGYTF. The CDR3 nucleotides read TGTGCCAGCACCCAAGGAAGGGGCAGCCAGGGCTACACCTTC. Using reference TRBV11-2 and TRBJ1-2 for the parts outside the CDR3, the full variable domain is EAGVAQSPRYKIIEKRQSVAFWCNPISGHATLYWYQQILGQGPKLLIQFQNNGVVDDSQLPKDRFSAERLKGVDSTLKIQPAKLEDSAVYLCASTQGRGSQGYTFGSGTRLTVV.